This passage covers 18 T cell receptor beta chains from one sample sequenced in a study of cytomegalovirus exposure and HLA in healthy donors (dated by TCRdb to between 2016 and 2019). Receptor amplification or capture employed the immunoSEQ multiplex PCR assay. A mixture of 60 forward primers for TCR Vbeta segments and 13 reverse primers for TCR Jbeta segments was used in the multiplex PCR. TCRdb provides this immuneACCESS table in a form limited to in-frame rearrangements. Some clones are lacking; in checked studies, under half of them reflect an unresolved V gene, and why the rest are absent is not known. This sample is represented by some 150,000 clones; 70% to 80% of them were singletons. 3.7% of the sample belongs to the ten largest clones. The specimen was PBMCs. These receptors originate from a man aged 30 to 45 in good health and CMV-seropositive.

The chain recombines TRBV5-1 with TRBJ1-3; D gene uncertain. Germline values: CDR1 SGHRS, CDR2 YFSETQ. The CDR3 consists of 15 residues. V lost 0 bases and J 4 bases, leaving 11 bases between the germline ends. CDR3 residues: CASSLVPGGGNTIYF. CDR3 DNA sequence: TGCGCCAGCAGCTTGGTCCCCGGAGGGGGAAACACCATATATTTT.

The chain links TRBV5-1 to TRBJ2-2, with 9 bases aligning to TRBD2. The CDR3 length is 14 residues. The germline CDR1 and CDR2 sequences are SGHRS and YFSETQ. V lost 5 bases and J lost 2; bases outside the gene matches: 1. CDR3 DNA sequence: TGCGCCAGCAGACTAGCGGGTAACACCGGGGAGCTGTTTTTT. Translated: CASRLAGNTGELFF. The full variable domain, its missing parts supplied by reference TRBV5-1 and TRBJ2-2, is KAGVTQTPRYLIKTRGQQVTLSCSPISGHRSVSWYQQTPGQGLQFLFEYFSETQRNKGNFPGRFSGRQFSNSRSEMNVSTLELGDSALYLCASRLAGNTGELFFGEGSRLTVL.

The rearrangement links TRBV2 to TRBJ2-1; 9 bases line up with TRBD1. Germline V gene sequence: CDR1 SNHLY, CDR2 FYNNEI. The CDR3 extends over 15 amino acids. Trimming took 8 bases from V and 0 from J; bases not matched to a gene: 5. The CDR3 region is CASAQQGASYNEQFF. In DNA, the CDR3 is TGTGCCAGCGCTCAACAGGGGGCCTCCTACAATGAGCAGTTCTTC.

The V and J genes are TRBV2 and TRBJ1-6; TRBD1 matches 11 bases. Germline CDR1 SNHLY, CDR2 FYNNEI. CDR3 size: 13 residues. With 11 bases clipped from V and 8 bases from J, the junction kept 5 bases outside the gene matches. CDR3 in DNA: TGTGCCGGGTGGGGACAGGGGGATTCACCCCTCCACTTT. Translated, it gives CAGWGQGDSPLHF.

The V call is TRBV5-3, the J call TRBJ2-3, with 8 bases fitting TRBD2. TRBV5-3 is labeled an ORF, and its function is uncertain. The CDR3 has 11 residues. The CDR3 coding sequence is TGTCCCTCGGGGGGGACAGATACGCAGTATTTT. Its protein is CPSGGTDTQYF.

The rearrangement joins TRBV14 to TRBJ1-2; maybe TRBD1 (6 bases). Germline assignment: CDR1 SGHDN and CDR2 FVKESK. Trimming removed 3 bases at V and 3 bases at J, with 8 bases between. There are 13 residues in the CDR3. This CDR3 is CASSQPGDYGYTF. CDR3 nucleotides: TGTGCCAGCAGCCAGCCAGGGGACTATGGCTACACCTTC.

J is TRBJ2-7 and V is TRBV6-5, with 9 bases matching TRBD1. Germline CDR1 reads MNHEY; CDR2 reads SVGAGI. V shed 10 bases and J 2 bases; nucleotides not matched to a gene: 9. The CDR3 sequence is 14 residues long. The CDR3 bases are TGTGCCACCTCCTCCGGGACAGGGACCTACGAGCAGTACTTC. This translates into CATSSGTGTYEQYF.

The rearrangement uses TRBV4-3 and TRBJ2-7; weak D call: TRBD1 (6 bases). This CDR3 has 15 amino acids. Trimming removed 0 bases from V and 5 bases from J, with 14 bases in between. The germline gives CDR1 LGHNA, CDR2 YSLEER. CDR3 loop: CASSQDGSSGDEQYF. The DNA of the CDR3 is TGCGCCAGCAGCCAAGACGGGTCCTCAGGGGACGAGCAGTACTTC.

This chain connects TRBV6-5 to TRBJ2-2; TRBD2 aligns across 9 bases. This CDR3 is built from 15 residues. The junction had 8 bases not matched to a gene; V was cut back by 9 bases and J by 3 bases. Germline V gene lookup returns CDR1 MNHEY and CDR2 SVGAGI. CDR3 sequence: CASTGRGGYTGELFF. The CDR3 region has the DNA TGTGCCAGTACGGGGCGGGGGGGCTACACCGGGGAGCTGTTTTTT.

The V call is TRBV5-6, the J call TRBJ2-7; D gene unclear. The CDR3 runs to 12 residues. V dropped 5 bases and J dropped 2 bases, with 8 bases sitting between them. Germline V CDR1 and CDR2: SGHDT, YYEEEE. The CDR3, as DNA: TGTGCCAGCAGGCGGTCCACCTACGAGCAGTACTTC. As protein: CASRRSTYEQYF. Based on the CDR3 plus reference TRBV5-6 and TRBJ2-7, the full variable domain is DAGVTQSPTHLIKTRGQQVTLRCSPKSGHDTVSWYQQALGQGPQFIFQYYEEEERQRGNFPDRFSGHQFPNYSSELNVNALLLGDSALYLCASRRSTYEQYFGPGTRLTVT.

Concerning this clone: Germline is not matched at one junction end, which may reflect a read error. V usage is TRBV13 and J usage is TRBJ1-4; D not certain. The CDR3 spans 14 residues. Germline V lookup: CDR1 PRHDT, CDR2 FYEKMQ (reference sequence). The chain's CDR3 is CASSLLVGNDKLFF. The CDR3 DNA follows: TGTGCCAGCAGCTTATTGGTCGGGAATGACAAACTGTTTTTT.

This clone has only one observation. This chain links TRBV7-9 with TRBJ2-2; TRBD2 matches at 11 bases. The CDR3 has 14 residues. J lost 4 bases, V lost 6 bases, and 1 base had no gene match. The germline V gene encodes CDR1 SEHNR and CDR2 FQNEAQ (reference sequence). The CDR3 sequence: CASSLAGGTGELFF. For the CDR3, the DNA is TGTGCCAGCAGTCTAGCGGGGGGCACCGGGGAGCTGTTTTTT. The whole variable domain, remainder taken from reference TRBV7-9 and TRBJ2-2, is DTGVSQNPRHKITKRGQNVTFRCDPISEHNRLYWYRQTLGQGPEFLTYFQNEAQLEKSRLLSDRFSAERPKGSFSTLEIQRTEQGDSAMYLCASSLAGGTGELFFGEGSRLTVL.

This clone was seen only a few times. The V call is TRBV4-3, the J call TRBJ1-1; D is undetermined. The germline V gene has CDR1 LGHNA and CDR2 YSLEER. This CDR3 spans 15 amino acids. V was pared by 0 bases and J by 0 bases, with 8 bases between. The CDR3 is CASSQDPLLNTEAFF. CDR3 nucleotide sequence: TGCGCCAGCAGCCAAGATCCCCTTCTGAACACTGAAGCTTTCTTT.

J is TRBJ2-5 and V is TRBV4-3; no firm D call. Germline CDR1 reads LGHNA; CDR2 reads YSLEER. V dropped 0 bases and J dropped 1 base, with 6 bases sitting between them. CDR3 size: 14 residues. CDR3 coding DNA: TGCGCCAGCAGCCAAGATTTATTCCAAGAGACCCAGTACTTC. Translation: CASSQDLFQETQYF.

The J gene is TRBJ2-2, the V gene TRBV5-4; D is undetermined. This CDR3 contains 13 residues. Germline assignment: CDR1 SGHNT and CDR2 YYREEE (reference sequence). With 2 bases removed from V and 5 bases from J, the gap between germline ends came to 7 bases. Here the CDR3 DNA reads TGTGCCAGCAGCTTAGACGGGACCGGGGAGCTGTTTTTT. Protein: CASSLDGTGELFF. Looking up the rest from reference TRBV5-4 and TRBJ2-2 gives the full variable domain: ETGVTQSPTHLIKTRGQQVTLRCSSQSGHNTVSWYQQALGQGPQFIFQYYREEENGRGNFPPRFSGLQFPNYSSELNVNALELDDSALYLCASSLDGTGELFFGEGSRLTVL.

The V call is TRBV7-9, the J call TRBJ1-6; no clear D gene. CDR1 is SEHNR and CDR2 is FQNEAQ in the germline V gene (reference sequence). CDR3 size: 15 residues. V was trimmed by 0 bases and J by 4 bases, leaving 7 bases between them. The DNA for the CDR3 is TGTGCCAGCAGCTTAGCGACGGGTTATAATTCACCCCTCCACTTT. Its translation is CASSLATGYNSPLHF.

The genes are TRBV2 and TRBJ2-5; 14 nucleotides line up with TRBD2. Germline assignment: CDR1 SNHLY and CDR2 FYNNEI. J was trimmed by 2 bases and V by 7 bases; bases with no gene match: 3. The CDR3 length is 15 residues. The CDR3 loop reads CASIRTSGGQETQYF. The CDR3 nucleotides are TGTGCCAGCATCAGGACTAGCGGGGGGCAAGAGACCCAGTACTTC.

The CDR3 region is CASSGTGNSYNSPLHF. The CDR3, as DNA: TGTGCCAGCAGTGGGACAGGAAACTCCTATAATTCACCCCTCCACTTT. The chain is built from TRBV25-1 and TRBJ1-6, with 7 bases lining up with TRBD1. This CDR3 has 16 residues. CDR1 and CDR2 from the germline V gene are MGHDK and SYGVNS. Trimming at V came to 4 bases and at J to 0 bases, leaving 3 bases not matched to a gene.